One sample yielded the 3 T cell receptor beta chains listed below, sequenced in a study of blood T cell repertoires in COVID-19. The method was immunoSEQ multiplex PCR; TCRdb's version includes in-frame clones alone and lacks a portion of them. The data contain a few hundred thousand clones, approximately 87% of them singletons. Material: peripheral blood. Receptors were obtained from a man aged 60-69 years who had recovered from COVID-19.

The rearrangement uses TRBV11-2 and TRBJ2-7; no clear D. The CDR3 sequence is 14 residues long. V lost 5 bases to trimming and J lost 0 bases, with 11 bases between them. CDR1 and CDR2 from the germline V gene are SGHAT and FQNNGV. The CDR3 reads CASSPRWISYEQYF. The CDR3 DNA sequence: TGTGCCAGCAGCCCCAGGTGGATCTCCTACGAGCAGTACTTC.

Concerning this clone itself: This same CDR3 is encoded by further DNA sequences in the sample. V usage is TRBV19 and J usage is TRBJ1-1; 7 positions agree with TRBD1. The J segment lost 4 bases and the V segment lost 4 bases, leaving 6 bases of the junction unmatched. The germline V gene encodes CDR1 LNHDA and CDR2 SQIVND (reference sequence). There are 14 residues in the CDR3. The CDR3 DNA sequence: TGTGCCAGTAGTAGACAGGGTGTTGGCACTGAAGCTTTCTTT. Amino acid sequence: CASSRQGVGTEAFF.

The CDR3 spells CASSTDRTNSYEQYF. The CDR3 nucleotides read TGTGCCAGCAGCACGGACAGGACTAATTCCTACGAGCAGTACTTC. The chain links TRBV5-4 to TRBJ2-7; a weak D match, TRBD1 (7 bases). With 4 bases removed from V and 1 base from J, the gap between germline ends came to 15 bases. CDR3 length: 15 amino acids. From germline, CDR1 is SGHNT and CDR2 YYREEE (reference sequence). Supplemented by reference TRBV5-4 and TRBJ2-7, the full variable domain reads ETGVTQSPTHLIKTRGQQVTLRCSSQSGHNTVSWYQQALGQGPQFIFQYYREEENGRGNFPPRFSGLQFPNYSSELNVNALELDDSALYLCASSTDRTNSYEQYFGPGTRLTVT.